The TCR beta chain under discussion was sequenced for a study of blood T cell repertoires in COVID-19 (dated by TCRdb to about 2020). Some background on the complete study: Collaborator samples came from the United States, Italy and Spain and covered acute and convalescent phases of COVID-19. The material from the prospective study consisted of cDNA or gDNA derived from T cells, B-cell-depleted T cells, or PBMCs. Deeply sampled blood TCRbeta repertoires from subjects exposed to, actively infected with, or recovered from COVID-19 were included in the dataset. The repertoires were made available in a free public database intended to serve as a resource for research on the immune response to SARS-CoV-2. Samples came from the ongoing ImmuneRACE study (first 160 participants) plus 1,254 subjects from 6 global collaborators. Nearly every sample came with metadata listing a de-identified subject ID, COVID-19 status, age in years and sex. Where available, HLA class I and class II types were obtained from metadata supplied by the sample provider rather than from assay-based typing. Results and caveats for the whole study, not just this receptor: Clinical and demographic metadata were provided uncurated, with the amount varying by source and participant.

V ends up 6 bases short and J 2 bases short, with an unmatched junction base count of 5. From its cysteine to its phenylalanine, the CDR3 spans 15 amino acids. Kept here is only the CDR3 DNA, which spans 45 bases and is read in frame from base 1. The germline V gene gives CDR1 as SGHNT and CDR2 as YENEEA. The table lists this clone with a few counts. No cognate antigen has been identified for it. Base qualities are not recorded, but no much larger clone differs from it by a single base. The immunoSEQ Assay, a bias-controlled multiplex PCR, was used to amplify TCRbeta CDR3 regions from genomic DNA. The paper's data handling went like this. Within the assay, amplification of reference gene primers was used to estimate how many nucleated cells each sample contained. To quantify the absolute abundance of each unique TCRbeta CDR3 rearrangement, sequence reads were collapsed and filtered. For each sample, productive Simpson clonality was calculated as the square root of Simpson's diversity index over productive rearrangements. The clones in this table, taken by TCRdb from immuneACCESS, are in-frame only. Not every clone is retained; where verified, under half of the shortfall comes from an unresolved V gene, and the cause of the rest is unknown. V, J and clone size were drawn from that table, and D and trimming were deduced from the DNA. For this sample there are around 160,000 clones; roughly 79% appear just once. The leading ten clones occupy approximately 9.2% of the sample.

Whole blood was collected in K2EDTA tubes by collaborating institutions according to the institutions' own protocols. For TCRbeta analysis, collaborators shipped samples in one of three forms: frozen whole blood, isolated PBMCs, or DNA extracted from either of those sample types. The sample comprised peripheral blood. This receptor was taken from a human donor with acute or convalescent COVID-19. The donor label of this sample is uncertain. The V and J genes are TRBV11-3 and TRBJ2-1, and 9 junctional nucleotides match TRBD2. Here the CDR3 is given as CASSGQRGAYNEQFF. In nucleotides, the sequence is TGTGCCAGCAGTGGCCAGCGGGGGGCCTACAATGAGCAGTTCTTC.